These T cell receptor beta chains were read from a single sample in a study of T cell responses to AZD1222 COVID-19 vaccine. Clones were read by immunoSEQ multiplex PCR, and TCRdb kept only the in-frame ones, dropping some. Of around 170,000 clones in the sample, 92% were seen once. Sequenced material: peripheral blood, taken 28 days after the second AZD1222 dose. The receptors come from an adult who received the AZD1222 COVID-19 vaccine. The CDR3 runs from the conserved cysteine through the conserved F or W. The order of the fields is clone size, V gene, D gene, J gene, CDR3 DNA, CDR3 protein. D genes are given only for firm matches. Size values are once, few and many counts, or a class for expanded clones, and some rows have none.

size: -; V: TRBV28; D: -; J: TRBJ1-5; DNA: TGTGCCAGCAGTGCAGTCGTGAGCAATCAGCCCCAGCATTTT; CDR3: CASSAVVSNQPQHF
size: -; V: TRBV3-1/TRBV3-2; D: TRBD1; J: TRBJ1-4; DNA: TGTGCCAGCAGCCAAGAGACAGGGGAGAACGAAAAACTGTTTTTT; CDR3: CASSQETGENEKLFF
size: -; V: TRBV25-1; D: -; J: TRBJ2-7; DNA: TGTGCCAGCAGTGACCTCGACTCGCAAGCCCTCTACGAGCAGTACTTC; CDR3: CASSDLDSQALYEQYF
size: -; V: TRBV6-6; D: -; J: TRBJ1-2; DNA: TGTGCCAGCAGACTCAACCAGGGTTGGGACTATGGCTACACCTTC; CDR3: CASRLNQGWDYGYTF
size: -; V: TRBV12-3/TRBV12-4; D: -; J: TRBJ1-2; DNA: TGTGCCAGCAGTTTCCCACAGGGACCTGGCTACACCTTC; CDR3: CASSFPQGPGYTF
size: -; V: TRBV5-1; D: -; J: TRBJ2-2; DNA: TGCGCCAGCAATCCGGGAGAGAACACCGGGGAGCTGTTTTTT; CDR3: CASNPGENTGELFF
size: -; V: TRBV18; D: TRBD2; J: TRBJ2-5; DNA: TGTGCCAGCTCACCAGGGAGTAGCGGGAGGAGAGAGACCCAGTACTTC; CDR3: CASSPGSSGRRETQYF
size: -; V: TRBV5-5; D: TRBD1; J: TRBJ2-7; DNA: TGTGCCAGCAGCCGACAGGGTTCCTACGAGCAGTACTTC; CDR3: CASSRQGSYEQYF
size: -; V: TRBV7-3; D: -; J: TRBJ2-2; DNA: TGTGCCAGCAGTCCTCGTGGGGCTAACACCGGGGAGCTGTTTTTT; CDR3: CASSPRGANTGELFF
size: few; V: TRBV6-5; D: -; J: TRBJ1-2; DNA: TGTGCCAGCAGTTACACCCGGGGGAACTATGGCTACACCTTC; CDR3: CASSYTRGNYGYTF
size: -; V: TRBV5-1; D: TRBD1; J: TRBJ2-7; DNA: TGCGCCAGCAGCTTGACCCCAGGGACAGGGGGCGACGAGCAGTACTTC; CDR3: CASSLTPGTGGDEQYF
size: -; V: TRBV10-1; D: -; J: TRBJ2-7; DNA: TGCGCCAGCAGAGACCAGGGATTATTCTACGAGCAGTACTTC; CDR3: CASRDQGLFYEQYF
size: -; V: TRBV5-1; D: -; J: TRBJ2-2; DNA: TGCGCCAGCAGCTTGATGCCTAACACCGGGGAGCTGTTTTTT; CDR3: CASSLMPNTGELFF
size: -; V: TRBV5-1; D: TRBD1; J: TRBJ2-2; DNA: TGCGCCAGCAGCCATTACCCTCGGACAGGGGGCACCGGGGAGCTGTTTTTT; CDR3: CASSHYPRTGGTGELFF
size: -; V: TRBV6-5; D: -; J: TRBJ1-5; DNA: TGTGCCAGCAAATCGGGCGGTATAAATCAGCCCCAGCATTTT; CDR3: CASKSGGINQPQHF
size: -; V: TRBV5-1; D: -; J: TRBJ1-3; DNA: TGCGCCAGCAGCGGATCGGGACTGAGTTCTGGAAACACCATATATTTT; CDR3: CASSGSGLSSGNTIYF
size: -; V: TRBV5-1; D: TRBD2; J: TRBJ2-2; DNA: TGCGCCAGCAGCTTGGCGGGACTAGCGGGGGCCCCCGGGGAGCTGTTTTTT; CDR3: CASSLAGLAGAPGELFF
size: -; V: TRBV5-5; D: -; J: TRBJ2-7; DNA: TGTGCCAGCAGCTTACAGGGTTACGAGCAGTACTTC; CDR3: CASSLQGYEQYF
size: -; V: TRBV27; D: -; J: TRBJ1-1; DNA: TGTGCCAGCAGTGAGGACAGAAACACTGAAGCTTTCTTT; CDR3: CASSEDRNTEAFF
size: once; V: TRBV3-1/TRBV3-2; D: TRBD1; J: TRBJ1-1; DNA: TGTGCCAGCAGTTCCAGGGGGCGCGGCACTGAAGCTTTCTTT; CDR3: CASSSRGRGTEAFF
size: -; V: TRBV20-1; D: -; J: TRBJ2-5; DNA: TGCAGTGCTAGTGGTACAGAAGAGACCCAGTACTTC; CDR3: CSASGTEETQYF
size: -; V: TRBV30; D: -; J: TRBJ1-5; DNA: TGTGCCTGGAGTGTAGGAACCATGGGCAATCAGCCCCAGCATTTT; CDR3: CAWSVGTMGNQPQHF
size: -; V: TRBV5-8; D: -; J: TRBJ1-5; DNA: TGTGCCAGCAGCCCCAACCCCTACCCAGGGGCAGGGAACAATCAGCCCCAGCATTTT; CDR3: CASSPNPYPGAGNNQPQHF
size: -; V: TRBV5-3; D: -; J: TRBJ1-4; DNA: TGTGCCAGAAGCGAAGACGACGGCGAAGGTGTGGCGAAACTGTTTTTT; CDR3: CARSEDDGEGVAKLFF
size: -; V: TRBV30; D: -; J: TRBJ2-7; DNA: TGTGCCTGGAGGGGGCACGAGCAGTACTTC; CDR3: CAWRGHEQYF
size: -; V: TRBV2; D: TRBD1; J: TRBJ1-2; DNA: TGTGCCAGCAGAGGGACAGGGTTTTTTGGCTACACCTTC; CDR3: CASRGTGFFGYTF
size: -; V: TRBV5-1; D: TRBD1; J: TRBJ1-6; DNA: TGCGCCAGCAGCTTGGAGGACAGGGGGAATTCACCCCTCCACTTT; CDR3: CASSLEDRGNSPLHF
size: once; V: TRBV7-2; D: -; J: TRBJ2-7; DNA: TGTGCCAGCAGCTTAAATCCCCCTCGGGACCAGCAGTACTTC; CDR3: CASSLNPPRDQQYF
size: -; V: TRBV30; D: -; J: TRBJ1-1; DNA: TGTGCCTGGTTCTTCCCGGGACAGAACACTGAAGCTTTCTTT; CDR3: CAWFFPGQNTEAFF
size: -; V: TRBV5-1; D: -; J: TRBJ2-1; DNA: TGCGCCAGCAGCCTAACAAGGCCTGGGAATGAGCAGTTCTTC; CDR3: CASSLTRPGNEQFF
size: -; V: TRBV28; D: TRBD1; J: TRBJ1-3; DNA: TGTGCCAGCAGTGGTATAGTGGGCAGGGGGTCTGGAAACACCATATATTTT; CDR3: CASSGIVGRGSGNTIYF
size: -; V: TRBV28; D: -; J: TRBJ1-6; DNA: TGTGCCAGCAGCCGACAGAGAAATTCACCCCTCCACTTT; CDR3: CASSRQRNSPLHF
size: -; V: TRBV5-1; D: TRBD1; J: TRBJ1-2; DNA: TGCGCCAGCAGCTTAGGGACAGCCTCAAACTATGGCTACACCTTC; CDR3: CASSLGTASNYGYTF
size: -; V: TRBV6-5; D: TRBD1; J: TRBJ2-5; DNA: TGTGCCAGCACAACCGGGACAGAACAAGAGACCCAGTACTTC; CDR3: CASTTGTEQETQYF
size: -; V: TRBV6-5; D: -; J: TRBJ1-2; DNA: TGTGCCAGCAGTTCGGACAGAAACTATGGCTACACCTTC; CDR3: CASSSDRNYGYTF
size: -; V: TRBV6-5; D: TRBD2; J: TRBJ2-7; DNA: TGTGCCAGCAGTTACGGGGGACTAGCGGCCTACGAGCAGTACTTC; CDR3: CASSYGGLAAYEQYF
size: once; V: TRBV30; D: -; J: TRBJ2-2; DNA: TGTGCCTGGACGGGGGCCAACACCGGGGAGCTGTTTTTT; CDR3: CAWTGANTGELFF
size: -; V: TRBV14; D: -; J: TRBJ2-7; DNA: TGTGCCAGCAGCCAAGGATATCCCCTCTACGAGCAGTACTTC; CDR3: CASSQGYPLYEQYF
size: few; V: TRBV25-1; D: -; J: TRBJ1-4; DNA: TGTGCCAGCAGTGATCCGACCCCGGGAGGTGAAAAACTGTTTTTT; CDR3: CASSDPTPGGEKLFF
size: -; V: TRBV5-1; D: -; J: TRBJ1-6; DNA: TGCGCCAGCAGCTTGGGGCCACTTAATTCACCCCTCCACTTT; CDR3: CASSLGPLNSPLHF
size: -; V: TRBV18; D: -; J: TRBJ1-5; DNA: TGTGCCAGCTCACCAGATAGGCAGAACCAGCCCCAGCATTTT; CDR3: CASSPDRQNQPQHF
size: once; V: TRBV12-3/TRBV12-4; D: -; J: TRBJ2-1; DNA: TGTGCCAGCAGCCCCCCCAATGAGCAGTTCTTC; CDR3: CASSPPNEQFF
size: -; V: TRBV28; D: -; J: TRBJ1-2; DNA: TGTGCCAGCAGTTCTGGTGTTACGGACAGCCTAAGGAACTATGGCTACACCTTC; CDR3: CASSSGVTDSLRNYGYTF
size: -; V: TRBV7-2; D: -; J: TRBJ2-3; DNA: TGTGCCAGCAGCTTCAAGATCACAGATACGCAGTATTTT; CDR3: CASSFKITDTQYF
size: -; V: TRBV25-1; D: -; J: TRBJ2-1; DNA: TGTGCCAGCAGTGAGACCCATGGGCGCTACAATGAGCAGTTCTTC; CDR3: CASSETHGRYNEQFF
size: -; V: TRBV7-3; D: -; J: TRBJ1-6; DNA: TGTGCCAGCAGCCAACCCATCATAGTTAACAAGAATTCACCCCTCCACTTT; CDR3: CASSQPIIVNKNSPLHF
size: -; V: TRBV7-9; D: -; J: TRBJ1-1; DNA: TGTGCCAGCAGCGATATGACATTTATGAACACTGAAGCTTTCTTT; CDR3: CASSDMTFMNTEAFF
size: -; V: TRBV7-2; D: -; J: TRBJ1-1; DNA: TGTGCCAGCAGCCCTAGAGGGGGGGCCAGTGAAGCTTTCTTT; CDR3: CASSPRGGASEAFF
size: -; V: TRBV27; D: TRBD1; J: TRBJ1-2; DNA: TGTGCCAGCGGACAGGGGTGGGGCTACACCTTC; CDR3: CASGQGWGYTF
size: -; V: TRBV4-1; D: -; J: TRBJ2-1; DNA: TGCGCCAGCAGCCAAAGGAGAGATGAGCAGTTCTTC; CDR3: CASSQRRDEQFF
size: -; V: TRBV27; D: TRBD1; J: TRBJ1-6; DNA: TGTGCCAGCAGTTTAATGGGACAGTATAATTCACCCCTCCACTTT; CDR3: CASSLMGQYNSPLHF
size: -; V: TRBV12-3/TRBV12-4; D: -; J: TRBJ2-7; DNA: TGTGCCAGCAGTTGGGCAGCCGGCGAGCAGTACTTC; CDR3: CASSWAAGEQYF
size: -; V: TRBV2; D: -; J: TRBJ1-5; DNA: TGTGCCAGCAGTGAAAGGGGATGGGGGGACAGCAATCAGCCCCAGCATTTT; CDR3: CASSERGWGDSNQPQHF